This entry lists 28 T cell receptor beta chains sequenced from one sample in a study of T-cell memory formation after mild COVID-19. MiXCR was run by TCRdb on the 5' RACE reads, yielding one entry per CDR3 protein. The sample holds some 320,000 distinct CDR3 sequences, roughly 15% seen once. The sample was PBMCs or a T cell subset sorted from them (not recorded which). Receptor source: a man between 18 and 35 years old who had mild COVID-19 (a few samples of this study predate the infection). Cell type and time point are not known.

The V and J genes are TRBV4-1 and TRBJ2-7; D possibly corresponds to TRBD1 (5 bases). The germline CDR1 and CDR2 sequences are MGHRA and YSYEKL. The V gene lost 5 bases and the J gene lost 4 bases, with 12 bases spanning the gap. The CDR3 sequence is 13 residues long. In DNA form, the CDR3 reads TGCGCCAGCAGCAAACTGACAGAGTACGAGCAGTACTTC. Protein sequence: CASSKLTEYEQYF.

This clonotype was detected a few times. The rearrangement joins TRBV20-1 to TRBJ2-7, with D uncertain. This CDR3 contains 12 residues. Germline V CDR1 and CDR2: DFQATT, SNEGSKA (reference sequence). The V end lost 6 bases, the J end lost 2 bases, and 11 bases lay between the germline ends. In DNA, the CDR3 is TGCAGTGCCAGGCAGTATACCTACGAGCAGTACTTC. Protein sequence: CSARQYTYEQYF.

The rearrangement uses TRBV4-2 and TRBJ2-5; 14 bases are a match to TRBD2. The V gene's germline CDR1 is LGHNA and CDR2 YNFKEQ. This CDR3 region has 17 residues. Germline trimming cut 1 base from V and 7 bases from J; bases unmatched to any gene: 8. Written as DNA, the CDR3 is TGTGCCAGCAGCCAAGGGACTAGCGGGGGGCCGGAGGGGACCCAGTACTTC. It translates to CASSQGTSGGPEGTQYF.

The chain couples TRBV5-1 to TRBJ2-5, with 7 bases fitting TRBD2. Germline loops: CDR1 SGHRS, CDR2 YFSETQ. The CDR3 covers 13 residues. Unmatched junction bases numbered 4, after V lost 2 bases and J lost 6 bases. The CDR3 sequence: CASSFGGRQTQYF. For the CDR3, the DNA is TGCGCCAGCAGCTTCGGGGGGAGGCAGACCCAGTACTTC.

The chain couples TRBV18 to TRBJ1-6; D is perhaps TRBD1 (5 bases). The V and J ends lost 0 bases and 5 bases respectively, with 8 bases between them. Germline V gives CDR1 KGHSH, CDR2 LQKENI. The CDR3 spans 15 residues. The CDR3 loop is CASSPPAGNNSPLHF. The CDR3 region has the DNA TGTGCCAGCTCACCACCGGCAGGGAATAATTCACCCCTCCACTTT.

This clonotype was counted between two and nine times. The chain carries TRBV7-6 and TRBJ2-5; TRBD1 aligns across 7 bases. The CDR3 contains 16 residues. Germline V gene lookup returns CDR1 SGHVS and CDR2 FNYEAQ. J lost 5 bases, V lost 5 bases, and 14 bases had no gene match. CDR3 loop: CASSPYLTGKYETQYF. For the CDR3, the DNA is TGTGCCAGCAGCCCCTACCTGACAGGGAAATACGAGACCCAGTACTTC. The full variable domain, with the rest looked up from reference TRBV7-6 and TRBJ2-5, is GAGVSQSPRYKVTKRGQDVALRCDPISGHVSLYWYRQALGQGPEFLTYFNYEAQQDKSGLPNDRFSAERPEGSISTLTIQRTEQRDSAMYRCASSPYLTGKYETQYFGPGTRLLVL.

The V call is TRBV28, the J call TRBJ2-7; D is unresolved. Looked up from germline, CDR1 is MDHEN and CDR2 is SYDVKM. V was clipped by 8 bases and J by 0 bases, with 11 bases between them. The CDR3 covers 13 residues. The CDR3 DNA sequence: TGTGCCAGCGGGAACCCGAGCTCCTACGAGCAGTACGTC. It encodes CASGNPSSYEQYV.

V and J are TRBV7-9 and TRBJ2-2; 10 nucleotides align to TRBD2. The CDR3 is 15 residues long. Looked up from germline, CDR1 is SEHNR and CDR2 is FQNEAQ (reference sequence). Trimming took 3 bases from V and 5 from J; bases not matched to a gene: 3. The CDR3 loop is CASSFSGGKTGELFF. The CDR3 DNA reads TGTGCCAGCAGCTTTAGCGGGGGGAAGACCGGGGAGCTGTTTTTT.

In this sample, this clonotype turned up a few times. The chain is built from TRBV28 and TRBJ2-1; 10 bases align to TRBD1. The CDR3 is made up of 15 amino acids. Looked up from germline, CDR1 is MDHEN and CDR2 is SYDVKM. The V and J ends lost 5 bases and 6 bases, in that order; junction bases with no gene match: 7. This chain's CDR3 is CASSPGTGDANEQFF. The CDR3 region has the DNA TGTGCCAGCAGTCCCGGGACAGGGGACGCCAATGAGCAGTTCTTC.

This clonotype was detected many times. V is TRBV9 and J is TRBJ1-6; D is unresolved. CDR3 length equals 15 residues. Germline V gene sequence: CDR1 SGDLS, CDR2 YYNGEE. Between the trimmed V and J ends, which lost 0 bases and 9 bases, there was a span of 13 bases. In nucleotides, the CDR3 is TGTGCCAGCAGCGTAGATGGCTCAGGTGGTTCACCCCTCCACTTT. This sequence encodes CASSVDGSGGSPLHF.

V is TRBV12-3 or TRBV12-4 and J is TRBJ2-5; 8 bases agree with TRBD1. The junction had 5 bases not matched to a gene; V was cut back by 5 bases and J by 3 bases. The CDR3 extends over 14 amino acids. In DNA form, the CDR3 reads TGTGCCAGCAGTCCGGACAGGGCCGAAGAGACCCAGTACTTC. It encodes CASSPDRAEETQYF.

There are a few counts of this clonotype. J is TRBJ2-1 and V is TRBV7-2; 12 positions agree with TRBD2. Germline loops: CDR1 SGHTA, CDR2 FQGNSA. The CDR3 consists of 15 residues. Trimming removed 3 bases from V and 14 bases from J; junction bases left unmatched: 11. Here the CDR3 DNA reads TGTGCCAGCAGCTTGGCTAGCGGGGGGGCGTTCGAGAAGTTCTTC. Amino acid sequence: CASSLASGGAFEKFF.

This clonotype has ten or more counts. The genes are TRBV5-1 and TRBJ2-5; tentative D call: TRBD1 (5 bases). CDR3 size: 14 residues. The V end lost 0 bases, the J end lost 5 bases, and 11 bases lay between the germline ends. Per the germline V gene, CDR1 is SGHRS and CDR2 is YFSETQ. The chain's CDR3 is CASSLEQGYETQYF. The CDR3 nucleotides read TGCGCCAGCAGCTTGGAGCAGGGATACGAGACCCAGTACTTC. Full variable domain (outside the CDR3, taken from reference TRBV5-1 and TRBJ2-5): KAGVTQTPRYLIKTRGQQVTLSCSPISGHRSVSWYQQTPGQGLQFLFEYFSETQRNKGNFPGRFSGRQFSNSRSEMNVSTLELGDSALYLCASSLEQGYETQYFGPGTRLLVL.

The chain has TRBV7-9 and TRBJ1-6; TRBD1 matches 7 bases. V was clipped by 1 base and J by 6 bases; unmatched bases: 15. Germline V gives CDR1 SEHNR, CDR2 FQNEAQ (reference sequence). This CDR3 has 19 residues. The CDR3 is CASSLVGGDRDGRNSPLHF. CDR3 nucleotides: TGTGCCAGCAGCTTAGTAGGAGGAGACAGGGATGGTCGTAATTCACCCCTCCACTTT.

Many counts were recorded for this clonotype. The chain recombines TRBV28 with TRBJ2-7, with 10 bases that match TRBD1. In germline, CDR1 is MDHEN, CDR2 SYDVKM. The CDR3 is 16 residues long. J gave up 2 bases and V 5 bases, and 9 bases lay outside the gene matches. CDR3 amino acids: CASSGGRGTGAYEQYV. In nucleotides, the CDR3 is TGTGCCAGCAGTGGCGGTCGGGGGACAGGGGCCTACGAGCAGTACGTC.

This clonotype turned up a few times. The V gene is TRBV27, the J gene TRBJ1-2, with 10 bases matching TRBD1. The CDR3 runs to 14 residues. The J segment lost 3 bases and the V segment lost 6 bases, leaving 4 bases of the junction unmatched. Germline values: CDR1 MNHEY, CDR2 SMNVEV (reference sequence). The CDR3 protein is CASRGQGRYYGYTF. In DNA, the CDR3 is TGTGCCAGCAGGGGACAGGGGCGCTACTATGGCTACACCTTC.

This clonotype has a handful of counts. The rearrangement links TRBV2 to TRBJ1-5; no firm D call. This CDR3 region has 13 residues. In germline, CDR1 is SNHLY, CDR2 FYNNEI. V lost 6 bases to trimming and J lost 3 bases, with 9 bases between them. The CDR3 DNA follows: TGTGCCAGCAGGCGGCAGGCCAATCAGCCCCAGCATTTT. Translated: CASRRQANQPQHF. Based on the CDR3 plus reference TRBV2 and TRBJ1-5, the full variable domain is EPEVTQTPSHQVTQMGQEVILRCVPISNHLYFYWYRQILGQKVEFLVSFYNNEISEKSEIFDDQFSVERPDGSNFTLKIRSTKLEDSAMYFCASRRQANQPQHFGDGTRLSIL.

The chain combines TRBV7-3 with TRBJ1-1; weak D call: TRBD1 (5 bases). This CDR3 comprises 14 residues. V was clipped by 5 bases and J by 1 base, with 11 bases between them. The germline V gene encodes CDR1 SGHTA and CDR2 FQGTGA. CDR3 region: CASSPMGGNTEAFF. CDR3 nucleotide sequence: TGTGCCAGCAGCCCCATGGGGGGGAACACTGAAGCTTTCTTT.

This clonotype was seen a handful of times. The chain is built from TRBV7-8 and TRBJ2-1, with TRBD2 matching 9 bases. The CDR3 totals 17 residues. The trim removed 5 bases at V and 6 bases at J, leaving 14 bases unmatched. The V gene's germline CDR1 is SGHVS and CDR2 FQNEAQ. CDR3 coding DNA: TGTGCCAGCAGCCCCGCGGTTGCGGGGGGGCGACCCAATGAGCAGTTCTTC. Its protein product is CASSPAVAGGRPNEQFF. The entire variable domain, with the rest obtained from reference TRBV7-8 and TRBJ2-1, is as follows: GAGVSQSPRYKVAKRGQDVALRCDPISGHVSLFWYQQALGQGPEFLTYFQNEAQLDKSGLPSDRFFAERPEGSVSTLKIQRTQQEDSAVYLCASSPAVAGGRPNEQFFGPGTRLTVL.

In its sample, this clonotype was seen a few times. The chain employs TRBV4-2 and TRBJ2-7; the D is unclear. There are 14 residues in the CDR3. Deletions cut 1 base from V and 3 bases from J, with 10 bases between. From germline, CDR1 is LGHNA and CDR2 YNFKEQ. In nucleotides, the CDR3 is TGTGCCAGCAGCCAAGGTGGCCCCGGCTACGAGCAGTACTTC. It specifies CASSQGGPGYEQYF.

This clonotype was counted between two and nine times. The rearrangement uses TRBV28 and TRBJ2-3; TRBD2 aligns across 7 bases. V was pared by 0 bases and J by 3 bases, with 3 bases of the junction left unmatched. The CDR3 loop spans 15 amino acids. CDR1 is MDHEN and CDR2 is SYDVKM in the germline V gene. The CDR3 sequence: CASSLWGRGTDTQYF. CDR3 sequence (DNA): TGTGCCAGCAGTTTATGGGGGCGGGGGACAGATACGCAGTATTTT.

This clonotype was seen only a few times. The V and J genes are TRBV15 and TRBJ1-5, with D unresolved. Germline values: CDR1 LNHNV, CDR2 YYDKDF (reference sequence). V was trimmed by 2 bases and J by 0 bases, leaving 8 bases between them. The CDR3 loop spans 15 amino acids. The CDR3 reads CATSRSLYSNQPQHF. The CDR3 nucleotides are TGTGCCACCAGCAGATCCCTATATAGCAATCAGCCCCAGCATTTT.

This clonotype was picked up a small number of times. The gene calls are TRBV6-4 and TRBJ2-1; tentative D call: TRBD2 (5 bases). CDR3 length: 16 residues. The V end lost 6 bases, the J end lost 2 bases, and 17 bases lay between the germline ends. The germline V gene encodes CDR1 MRHNA and CDR2 SNTAGT. DNA of the CDR3: TGTGCCAGCAGCCAGGATACTAGTGCCCCCTACAATGAGCAGTTCTTC. Translating it yields CASSQDTSAPYNEQFF.

The chain joins TRBV7-2 to TRBJ1-1; no firm D call. The V end was cut by 5 bases, the J end by 4 bases, with 11 bases between. CDR1 and CDR2 from the germline V gene are SGHTA and FQGNSA. This CDR3 is built from 13 residues. In DNA form, the CDR3 reads TGTGCCAGCAGCGAGTACGGGGTCACTGAAGCTTTCTTT. Protein product: CASSEYGVTEAFF. The whole variable domain, filled in from reference TRBV7-2 and TRBJ1-1, reads GAGVSQSPSNKVTEKGKDVELRCDPISGHTALYWYRQSLGQGLEFLIYFQGNSAPDKSGLPSDRFSAERTGGSVSTLTIQRTQQEDSAVYLCASSEYGVTEAFFGQGTRLTVV.

V and J are TRBV7-6 and TRBJ1-6; D gene ambiguous. The CDR3 extends over 16 amino acids. V was clipped by 4 bases and J by 0 bases, with 10 bases between them. Germline CDR1 SGHVS, CDR2 FNYEAQ. The DNA of the CDR3 is TGTGCCAGCAGCTCCCGGGGTCACTCCTATAATTCACCCCTCCACTTT. Its translation: CASSSRGHSYNSPLHF.

This clonotype was observed a handful of times. This rearrangement joins TRBV6-5 to TRBJ1-1; possible D gene TRBD1, 5 bases. Trimming cost V 6 bases and J 3 bases, with 20 bases left between them. CDR3 length equals 16 residues. CDR1 and CDR2 (germline): MNHEY, SVGAGI. CDR3 residues: CASRFRALRGDTEAFF. The CDR3, as DNA: TGTGCCAGCAGATTCCGGGCCCTACGGGGGGACACTGAAGCTTTCTTT.

This clonotype has more than one count but fewer than ten. This chain links TRBV2 with TRBJ2-7; 7 bases map to TRBD1. CDR1 is SNHLY, CDR2 FYNNEI, per germline. This CDR3 has 16 residues. Trimming took 1 base from V and 2 from J; bases not matched to a gene: 8. The CDR3 sequence: CASSEDWDSHTYEQYF. The CDR3 DNA follows: TGTGCCAGCAGTGAAGATTGGGACAGCCATACCTACGAGCAGTACTTC. Complete variable domain (other parts from reference TRBV2 and TRBJ2-7): EPEVTQTPSHQVTQMGQEVILRCVPISNHLYFYWYRQILGQKVEFLVSFYNNEISEKSEIFDDQFSVERPDGSNFTLKIRSTKLEDSAMYFCASSEDWDSHTYEQYFGPGTRLTVT.

The chain couples TRBV5-1 to TRBJ2-3; D call uncertain. V lost 0 bases and J lost 5, with 13 bases in between. The CDR3 totals 15 residues. Germline CDR1 and CDR2: SGHRS and YFSETQ. DNA for the CDR3: TGCGCCAGCAGCTTGGCCGTCAGTATAGGAGATACGCAGTATTTT. This translates into CASSLAVSIGDTQYF.